This T cell receptor (beta chain) was retrieved from a study of long-term antiretroviral therapy in people with HIV. Study-wide results and limits: Repertoires from HIV showed CDR3 length ranges narrower than those of controls. Blood collection from about 2003 to 2018 possibly occurred under older ART regimens.

A remark on this clone: Its target is not known.

Cryopreserved PBMC samples of about 1-11 million cells were used for DNA extraction. V was cut by 7 bases and J by 5 bases, with 10 bases left in between. The germline gives CDR1 MDHEN, CDR2 SYDVKM. The CDR3 sequence is 12 residues long. Sequencing relied on immunoSEQ assay v3.0, run at survey level. The table came from immunoSEQ multiplex PCR; TCRdb's copy has only in-frame clones and leaves some out. This repertoire shows tens of thousands of clones, roughly 78% found once; its top ten account for 5.5% to 8%. Material: unsorted PBMCs, obtained 0.3 years after starting antiretroviral therapy. The chain joins TRBV28 to TRBJ2-3, with no clear D. This clonotype was sampled from a middle-aged man with HIV. CDR3 in DNA: TGTGCCAGCACCACTTTTCTAGATACGCAGTATTTT. Translated, it gives CASTTFLDTQYF.